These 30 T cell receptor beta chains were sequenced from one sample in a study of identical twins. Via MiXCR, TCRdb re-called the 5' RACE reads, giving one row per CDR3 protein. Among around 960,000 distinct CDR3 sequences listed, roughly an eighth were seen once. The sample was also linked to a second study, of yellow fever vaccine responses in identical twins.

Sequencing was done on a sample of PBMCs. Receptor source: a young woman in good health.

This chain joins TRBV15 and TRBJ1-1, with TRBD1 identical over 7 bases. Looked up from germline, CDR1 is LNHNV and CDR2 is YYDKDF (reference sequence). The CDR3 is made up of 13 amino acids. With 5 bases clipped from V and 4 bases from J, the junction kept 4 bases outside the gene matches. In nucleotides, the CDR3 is TGTGCCACCAGCCTACAGGGGATCACTGAAGCTTTCTTT. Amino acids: CATSLQGITEAFF.

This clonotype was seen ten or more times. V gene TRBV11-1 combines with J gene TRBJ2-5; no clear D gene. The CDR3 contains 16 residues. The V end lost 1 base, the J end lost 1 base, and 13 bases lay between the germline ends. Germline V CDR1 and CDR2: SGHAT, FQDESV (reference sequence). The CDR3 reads CASSLVQMAPQETQYF. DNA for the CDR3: TGTGCCAGCAGCTTAGTACAGATGGCGCCCCAAGAGACCCAGTACTTC.

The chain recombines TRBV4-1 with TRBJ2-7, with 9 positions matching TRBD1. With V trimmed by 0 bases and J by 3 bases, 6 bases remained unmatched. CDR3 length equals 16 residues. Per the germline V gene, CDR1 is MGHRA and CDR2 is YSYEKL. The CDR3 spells CASSQDTTGGYYEQYF. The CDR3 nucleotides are TGCGCCAGCAGCCAAGATACCACAGGGGGCTACTACGAGCAGTACTTC.

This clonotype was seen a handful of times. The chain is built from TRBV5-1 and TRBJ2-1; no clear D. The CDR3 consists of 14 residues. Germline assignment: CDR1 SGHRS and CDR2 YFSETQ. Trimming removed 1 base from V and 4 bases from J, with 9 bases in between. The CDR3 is CASSLRAEYNEQFF. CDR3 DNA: TGCGCCAGCAGCTTGCGGGCCGAATACAATGAGCAGTTCTTC.

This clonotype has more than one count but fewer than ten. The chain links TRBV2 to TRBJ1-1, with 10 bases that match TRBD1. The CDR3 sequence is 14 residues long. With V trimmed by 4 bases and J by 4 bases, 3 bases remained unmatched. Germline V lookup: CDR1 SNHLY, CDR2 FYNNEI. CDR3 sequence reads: CASSGQGAFTEAFF. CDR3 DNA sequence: TGTGCCAGCAGTGGACAGGGGGCTTTCACTGAAGCTTTCTTT.

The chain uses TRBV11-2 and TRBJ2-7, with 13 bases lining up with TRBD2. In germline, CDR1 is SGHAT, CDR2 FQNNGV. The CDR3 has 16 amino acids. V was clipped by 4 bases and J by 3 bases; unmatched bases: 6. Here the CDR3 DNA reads TGTGCCAGCAGCTCGAGACTAGCGGGGGGAGTCTACGAGCAGTACTTC. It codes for CASSSRLAGGVYEQYF.

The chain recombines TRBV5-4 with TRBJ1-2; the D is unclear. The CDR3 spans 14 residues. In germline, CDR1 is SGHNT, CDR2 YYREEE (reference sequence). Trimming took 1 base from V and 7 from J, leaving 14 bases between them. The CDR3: CASSLLEGIGGYTF. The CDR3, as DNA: TGTGCCAGCAGCTTGCTGGAAGGGATCGGTGGCTACACCTTC.

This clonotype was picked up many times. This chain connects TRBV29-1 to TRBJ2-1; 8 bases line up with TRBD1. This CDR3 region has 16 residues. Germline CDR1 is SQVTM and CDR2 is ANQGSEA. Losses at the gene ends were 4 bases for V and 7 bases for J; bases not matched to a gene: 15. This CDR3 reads CSVVGTGQGVRNEQFF. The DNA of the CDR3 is TGCAGCGTTGTGGGGACAGGACAGGGCGTCCGGAATGAGCAGTTCTTC.

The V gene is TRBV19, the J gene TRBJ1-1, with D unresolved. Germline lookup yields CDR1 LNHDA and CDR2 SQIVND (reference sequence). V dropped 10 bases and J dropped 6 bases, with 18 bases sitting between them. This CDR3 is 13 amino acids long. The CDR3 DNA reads TGTGCCACCCGAAAAGCCCAGATATCTGAAGCTTTCTTT. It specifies CATRKAQISEAFF.

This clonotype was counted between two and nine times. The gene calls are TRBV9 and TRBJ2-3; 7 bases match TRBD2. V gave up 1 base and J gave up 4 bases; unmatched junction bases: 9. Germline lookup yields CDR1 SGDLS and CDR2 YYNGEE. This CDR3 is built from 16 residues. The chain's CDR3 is CASSVQAGPLSDTQYF. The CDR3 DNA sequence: TGTGCCAGCAGCGTACAAGCGGGGCCGCTCTCAGATACGCAGTATTTT.

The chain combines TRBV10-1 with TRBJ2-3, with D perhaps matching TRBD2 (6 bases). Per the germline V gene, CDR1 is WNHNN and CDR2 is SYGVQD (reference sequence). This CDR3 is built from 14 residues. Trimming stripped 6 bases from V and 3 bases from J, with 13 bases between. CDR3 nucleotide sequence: TGCGCCAGCAGCACGCGGAGGGGTACAGATACGCAGTATTTT. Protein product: CASSTRRGTDTQYF.

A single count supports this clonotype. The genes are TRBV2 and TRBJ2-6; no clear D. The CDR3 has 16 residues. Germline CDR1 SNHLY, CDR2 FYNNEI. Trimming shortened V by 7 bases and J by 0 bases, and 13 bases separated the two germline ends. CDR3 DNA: TGTGCCAGCACAGACCTTACTACCTCTGGGGCCAACGTCCTGACTTTC. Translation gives CASTDLTTSGANVLTF.

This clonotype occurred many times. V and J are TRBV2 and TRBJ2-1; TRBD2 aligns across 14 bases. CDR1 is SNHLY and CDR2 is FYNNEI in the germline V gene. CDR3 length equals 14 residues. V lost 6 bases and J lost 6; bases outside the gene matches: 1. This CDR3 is CASRGLAGGNEQFF. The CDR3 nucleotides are TGTGCCAGCAGAGGACTAGCGGGAGGCAATGAGCAGTTCTTC.

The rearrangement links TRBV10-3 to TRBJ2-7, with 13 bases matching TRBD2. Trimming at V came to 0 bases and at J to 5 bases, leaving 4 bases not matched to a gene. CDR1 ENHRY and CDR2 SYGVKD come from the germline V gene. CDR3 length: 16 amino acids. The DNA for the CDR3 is TGTGCCATCAGTGAGTCGGGCGGGACTAGCGGGGACGAGCAGTACTTC. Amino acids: CAISESGGTSGDEQYF.

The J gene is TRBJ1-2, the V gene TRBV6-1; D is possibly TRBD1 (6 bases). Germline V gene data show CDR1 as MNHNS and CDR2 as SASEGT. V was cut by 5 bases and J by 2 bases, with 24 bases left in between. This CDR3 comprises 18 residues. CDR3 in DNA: TGTGCCAGCAGTAAGGGGGGTTGGTTGAGACAGGAGAACTATGGCTACACCTTC. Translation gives CASSKGGWLRQENYGYTF.

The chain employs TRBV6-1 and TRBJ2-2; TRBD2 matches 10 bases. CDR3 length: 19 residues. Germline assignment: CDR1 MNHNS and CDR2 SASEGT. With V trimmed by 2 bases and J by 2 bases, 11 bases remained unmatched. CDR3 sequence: CASSEYGLAGAINTGELFF. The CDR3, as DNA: TGTGCCAGCAGTGAATACGGTCTAGCGGGGGCCATTAACACCGGGGAGCTGTTTTTT.

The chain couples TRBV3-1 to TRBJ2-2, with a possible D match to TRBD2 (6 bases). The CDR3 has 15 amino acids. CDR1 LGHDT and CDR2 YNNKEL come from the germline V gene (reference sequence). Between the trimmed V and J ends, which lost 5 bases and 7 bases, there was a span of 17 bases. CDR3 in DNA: TGTGCCAGCAGCTGGACCCGCGGGGCTGGCGGGGAGCTGTTTTTT. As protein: CASSWTRGAGGELFF.

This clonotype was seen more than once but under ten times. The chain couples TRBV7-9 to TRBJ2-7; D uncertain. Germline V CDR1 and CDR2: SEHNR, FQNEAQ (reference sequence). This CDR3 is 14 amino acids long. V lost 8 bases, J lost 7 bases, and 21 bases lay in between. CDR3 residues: CASSDSRETWEQYF. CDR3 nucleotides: TGTGCCAGCTCGGATAGTAGGGAAACCTGGGAGCAGTACTTC. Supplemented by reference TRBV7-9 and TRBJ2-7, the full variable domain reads DTGVSQNPRHKITKRGQNVTFRCDPISEHNRLYWYRQTLGQGPEFLTYFQNEAQLEKSRLLSDRFSAERPKGSFSTLEIQRTEQGDSAMYLCASSDSRETWEQYFGPGTRLTVT.

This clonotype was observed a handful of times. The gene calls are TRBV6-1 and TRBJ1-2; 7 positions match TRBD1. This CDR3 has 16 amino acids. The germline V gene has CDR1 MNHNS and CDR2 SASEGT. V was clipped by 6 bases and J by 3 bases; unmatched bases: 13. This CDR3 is CASSQRQGGIYYGYTF. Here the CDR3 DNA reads TGTGCCAGCAGCCAAAGGCAGGGGGGAATTTACTATGGCTACACCTTC.

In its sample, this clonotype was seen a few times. The CDR3 region is CSVEGRQGPSYNEQFF. DNA of the CDR3: TGCAGCGTTGAAGGACGACAGGGACCCTCCTACAATGAGCAGTTCTTC. The V call is TRBV29-1, the J call TRBJ2-1, with 7 bases aligning to TRBD1. The CDR3 is made up of 16 amino acids. Looked up from germline, CDR1 is SQVTM and CDR2 is ANQGSEA. V lost 1 base and J lost 0; bases outside the gene matches: 6.

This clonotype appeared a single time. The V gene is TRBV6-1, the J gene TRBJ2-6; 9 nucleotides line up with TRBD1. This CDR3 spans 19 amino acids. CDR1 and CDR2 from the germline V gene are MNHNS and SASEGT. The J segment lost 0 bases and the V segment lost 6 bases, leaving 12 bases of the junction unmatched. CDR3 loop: CASSISGDRVGSGANVLTF. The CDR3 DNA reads TGTGCCAGCAGCATAAGCGGGGACAGGGTTGGCTCTGGGGCCAACGTCCTGACTTTC.

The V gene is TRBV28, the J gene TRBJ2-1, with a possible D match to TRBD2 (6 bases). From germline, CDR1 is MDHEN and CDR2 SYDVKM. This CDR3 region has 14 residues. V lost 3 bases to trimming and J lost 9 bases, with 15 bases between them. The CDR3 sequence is CASSFLGTSSEQFF. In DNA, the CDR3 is TGTGCCAGCAGTTTCCTCGGGACTTCGAGTGAGCAGTTCTTC.

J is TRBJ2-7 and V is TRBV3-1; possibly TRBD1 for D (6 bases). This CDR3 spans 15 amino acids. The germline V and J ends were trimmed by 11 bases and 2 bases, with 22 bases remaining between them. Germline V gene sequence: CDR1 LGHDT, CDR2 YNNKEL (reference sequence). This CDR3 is CASCHQPGQTYEQYF. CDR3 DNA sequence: TGTGCCTCCTGCCACCAACCGGGACAAACCTACGAGCAGTACTTC.

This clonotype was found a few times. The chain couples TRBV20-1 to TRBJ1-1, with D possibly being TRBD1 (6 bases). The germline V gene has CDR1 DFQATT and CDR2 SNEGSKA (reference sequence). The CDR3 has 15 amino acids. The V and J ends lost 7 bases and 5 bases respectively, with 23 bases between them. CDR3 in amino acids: CSVPGGTGPDTEAFF. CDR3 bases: TGCAGTGTCCCGGGGGGCACAGGGCCGGATACTGAAGCTTTCTTT.

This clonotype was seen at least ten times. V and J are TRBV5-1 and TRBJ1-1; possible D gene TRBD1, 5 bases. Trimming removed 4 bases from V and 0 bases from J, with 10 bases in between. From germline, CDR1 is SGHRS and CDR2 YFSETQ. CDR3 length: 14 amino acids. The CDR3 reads CASSTGTVNTEAFF. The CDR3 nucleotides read TGCGCCAGCAGCACCGGGACGGTGAACACTGAAGCTTTCTTT.

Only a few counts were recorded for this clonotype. DNA for the CDR3: TGTGCCAGCAGCTTACTAGCGGGCCAACACAATGAGCAGTTCTTC. This encodes CASSLLAGQHNEQFF. The genes are TRBV7-3 and TRBJ2-1; 8 positions agree with TRBD2. V shed 2 bases and J 5 bases; nucleotides not matched to a gene: 5. Germline V CDR1 and CDR2: SGHTA, FQGTGA. The CDR3 contains 15 residues.

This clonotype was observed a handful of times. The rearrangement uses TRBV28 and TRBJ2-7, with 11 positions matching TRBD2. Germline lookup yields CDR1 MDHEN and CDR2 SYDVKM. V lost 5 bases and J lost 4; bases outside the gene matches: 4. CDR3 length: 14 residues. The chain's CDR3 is CASSHPSGRYEQYF. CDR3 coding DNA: TGTGCCAGCAGTCACCCTAGCGGGAGGTACGAGCAGTACTTC.

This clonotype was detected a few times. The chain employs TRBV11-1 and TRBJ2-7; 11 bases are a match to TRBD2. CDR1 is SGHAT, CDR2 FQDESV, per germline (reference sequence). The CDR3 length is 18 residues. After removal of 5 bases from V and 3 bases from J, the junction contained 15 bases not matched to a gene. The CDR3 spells CASSTTGLADGIVYEQYF. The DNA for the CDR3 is TGTGCCAGCAGCACAACGGGACTAGCGGACGGAATAGTCTACGAGCAGTACTTC.

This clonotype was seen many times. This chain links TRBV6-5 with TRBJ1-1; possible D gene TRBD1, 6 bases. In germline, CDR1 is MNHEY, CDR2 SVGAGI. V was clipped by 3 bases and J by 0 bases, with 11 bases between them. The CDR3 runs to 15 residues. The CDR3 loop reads CASSYQGTMNTEAFF. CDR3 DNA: TGTGCCAGCAGTTATCAGGGGACGATGAACACTGAAGCTTTCTTT.

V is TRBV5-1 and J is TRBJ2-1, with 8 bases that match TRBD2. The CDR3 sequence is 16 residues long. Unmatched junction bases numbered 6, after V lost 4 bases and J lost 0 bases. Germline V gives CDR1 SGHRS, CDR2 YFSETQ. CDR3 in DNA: TGCGCCAGCAGCATAACTACTAGCGGCTCCTACAATGAGCAGTTCTTC. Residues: CASSITTSGSYNEQFF.